This entry lists 19 T cell receptor beta chains sequenced from one sample in a study of blood T cell repertoires in COVID-19. Here immunoSEQ multiplex PCR was the method, and the copy in TCRdb shows in-frame clones only, minus some. The data contain 650,000 to 800,000 clones, 90% of them seen just once; the ten biggest clones take up roughly 0.25%. The sequenced material came from peripheral blood. These receptors were collected from a woman aged 18-35 years with acute or convalescent COVID-19.

The gene calls are TRBV9 and TRBJ2-4; weak D call: TRBD1 (5 bases). From germline, CDR1 is SGDLS and CDR2 YYNGEE. CDR3 length equals 15 residues. The V end lost 1 base, the J end lost 6 bases, and 14 bases lay between the germline ends. This chain's CDR3 is CASSVSGNRGNIQYF. The DNA of the CDR3 is TGTGCCAGCAGCGTATCAGGGAATAGGGGAAACATTCAGTACTTC.

The rearrangement joins TRBV11-2 to TRBJ2-1, with D perhaps matching TRBD1 (6 bases). This CDR3 contains 16 residues. With 0 bases removed from V and 4 bases from J, the gap between germline ends came to 13 bases. Germline loops: CDR1 SGHAT, CDR2 FQNNGV. CDR3: CASSLDGQPLYNEQFF. CDR3 DNA: TGTGCCAGCAGCTTAGACGGACAGCCCCTTTACAATGAGCAGTTCTTC.

The rearrangement joins TRBV9 to TRBJ2-7; TRBD2 matches at 8 bases. The CDR3 extends over 16 amino acids. Per the germline V gene, CDR1 is SGDLS and CDR2 is YYNGEE. Trimming removed 3 bases from V and 6 bases from J; junction bases left unmatched: 14. For the CDR3, the DNA is TGTGCCAGCAGCGCGCGGGGGGTCGAGGGTGTGTCCGAGCAGTACTTC. Its protein is CASSARGVEGVSEQYF. Together with reference TRBV9 and TRBJ2-7, the CDR3 gives the full variable domain: DSGVTQTPKHLITATGQRVTLRCSPRSGDLSVYWYQQSLDQGLQFLIQYYNGEERAKGNILERFSAQQFPDLHSELNLSSLELGDSALYFCASSARGVEGVSEQYFGPGTRLTVT.

About this clone itself: Within the sample, other DNA sequences also encode this same CDR3. The rearrangement uses TRBV18 and TRBJ1-5; D not certain. The CDR3 covers 14 residues. Trimming left V 3 bases short and J 2 bases short, with 8 bases between. The germline CDR1 and CDR2 sequences are KGHSH and LQKENI. The CDR3 sequence: CASSPPGGNQPQHF. Here the CDR3 DNA reads TGTGCCAGCTCACCCCCCGGGGGCAATCAGCCCCAGCATTTT.

V gene TRBV20-1 combines with J gene TRBJ1-4; TRBD1 matches at 7 bases. The length of the CDR3 is 11 residues. Germline V gene sequence: CDR1 DFQATT, CDR2 SNEGSKA (reference sequence). The junction had 0 bases not matched to a gene; V was cut back by 3 bases and J by 8 bases. The CDR3 spells CSARTGEKLFF. For the CDR3, the DNA is TGCAGTGCTAGGACAGGGGAAAAACTGTTTTTT.

Regarding this clone: One junction end does not reproduce the germline sequence, and a read error may be involved. The chain is built from TRBV19 and TRBJ2-1, with TRBD1 matching 7 bases. The CDR3 spans 15 residues. Germline V gene lookup returns CDR1 LNHDA and CDR2 SQIVND (reference sequence). The CDR3 loop is CASSRDRSSSNEQFF. The CDR3 DNA is TGTGCCAGTAGTAGGGACAGATCCTCCTCCAATGAGCAGTTCTTC.

This clone came up a few times. The chain employs TRBV7-2 and TRBJ2-3; 9 bases agree with TRBD1. The J segment lost 2 bases and the V segment lost 5 bases, leaving 8 bases of the junction unmatched. The CDR3 sequence is 16 residues long. The germline V gene has CDR1 SGHTA and CDR2 FQGNSA. The CDR3 spells CASSPLGQGPTDTQYF. CDR3 sequence (DNA): TGTGCCAGCAGCCCCCTTGGACAGGGGCCCACAGATACGCAGTATTTT. Full variable domain (outside the CDR3, taken from reference TRBV7-2 and TRBJ2-3): GAGVSQSPSNKVTEKGKDVELRCDPISGHTALYWYRQSLGQGLEFLIYFQGNSAPDKSGLPSDRFSAERTGGSVSTLTIQRTQQEDSAVYLCASSPLGQGPTDTQYFGPGTRLTVL.

The genes are TRBV5-4 and TRBJ2-1; D unclear. This CDR3 has 14 amino acids. The V end lost 1 base, the J end lost 5 bases, and 10 bases lay between the germline ends. CDR1 and CDR2 (germline): SGHNT, YYREEE (reference sequence). CDR3 sequence: CASSLIGADNEQFF. Written as DNA, the CDR3 is TGTGCCAGCAGCTTGATAGGCGCGGACAATGAGCAGTTCTTC.

This chain connects TRBV9 to TRBJ2-7, with D unresolved. The CDR3 consists of 13 residues. Trimming removed 7 bases from V and 7 bases from J, with 18 bases in between. Germline V gene data show CDR1 as SGDLS and CDR2 as YYNGEE. CDR3 amino acids: CASSSGIYGEQYF. For the CDR3, the DNA is TGTGCCAGCTCATCGGGTATTTACGGGGAGCAGTACTTC.

The rearrangement uses TRBV5-1 and TRBJ2-3, with 10 bases identical to TRBD2. The ends lost 4 bases at V and 0 bases at J; junction bases unmatched: 8. This CDR3 spans 17 amino acids. The germline V gene encodes CDR1 SGHRS and CDR2 YFSETQ. The CDR3 DNA sequence: TGCGCCAGCAGCCGGACTAGCGGAACCTCTAGCACAGATACGCAGTATTTT. Translating it yields CASSRTSGTSSTDTQYF.

The gene calls are TRBV2 and TRBJ1-2; TRBD1 matches at 9 bases. The CDR3 spans 16 residues. With V trimmed by 6 bases and J by 0 bases, 8 bases remained unmatched. In germline, CDR1 is SNHLY, CDR2 FYNNEI. CDR3 amino acids: CASRPGQGLANYGYTF. Here the CDR3 DNA reads TGTGCCAGCAGACCGGGACAGGGACTCGCTAACTATGGCTACACCTTC.

This clone was observed once. The chain uses TRBV5-1 and TRBJ1-1, with a weak D call TRBD1 (6 bases). CDR1 is SGHRS and CDR2 is YFSETQ in the germline V gene. The germline V and J ends were trimmed by 1 base and 0 bases, with 13 bases remaining between them. The CDR3 spans 16 residues. CDR3 nucleotide sequence: TGCGCCAGCAGCTTGCGCTTCACAGGGATGAACACTGAAGCTTTCTTT. This translates into CASSLRFTGMNTEAFF.

V is TRBV6-2 or TRBV6-3 and J is TRBJ2-7; the match to TRBD1 covers 7 bases. CDR1 is MNHEY, CDR2 SVGEGT, per germline. The CDR3 has 14 residues. V was clipped by 3 bases and J by 0 bases; unmatched bases: 2. Here the CDR3 reads CASSYWDSSYEQYF. Here the CDR3 DNA reads TGTGCCAGCAGTTATTGGGACAGCTCCTACGAGCAGTACTTC.

The chain uses TRBV3-1 (or the pseudogene TRBV3-2) and TRBJ2-2; possible D gene TRBD1, 7 bases. Germline lookup yields CDR1 LGHDT and CDR2 YNNKEL (reference sequence). V was clipped by 6 bases and J by 0 bases, with 14 bases between them. The CDR3 loop spans 16 amino acids. The CDR3 sequence: CASRRGGTANTGELFF. For the CDR3, the DNA is TGTGCCAGCAGGCGAGGGGGGACAGCGAACACCGGGGAGCTGTTTTTT.

The chain links TRBV3-1 (or the pseudogene TRBV3-2) to TRBJ1-5, with D perhaps matching TRBD1 (5 bases). Trimming left V 3 bases short and J 4 bases short, with 13 bases between. This CDR3 comprises 15 residues. In germline, CDR1 is LGHDT, CDR2 YNNKEL (reference sequence). CDR3 DNA: TGTGCCAGCAGCCAGGGGCCACAGACAAATCAGCCCCAGCATTTT. It is translated as CASSQGPQTNQPQHF.

V gene TRBV4-1 combines with J gene TRBJ2-7, with D possibly matching TRBD1 (5 bases). Germline-derived CDR1 and CDR2 are MGHRA and YSYEKL. Trimming pared 1 base from V and 1 base from J, leaving 11 bases between. CDR3 size: 15 residues. The CDR3 here is CASSQGQWTSYEQYF. In DNA, the CDR3 is TGCGCCAGCAGCCAAGGACAGTGGACGTCCTACGAGCAGTACTTC.

The genes are TRBV6-5 and TRBJ2-7; the D gene is possibly TRBD1 (6 bases). This CDR3 has 13 amino acids. The germline V and J ends were trimmed by 2 bases and 3 bases, with 8 bases remaining between them. Germline loops: CDR1 MNHEY, CDR2 SVGAGI. CDR3 loop: CASSYDRFYEQYF. For the CDR3, the DNA is TGTGCCAGCAGTTACGACAGGTTCTACGAGCAGTACTTC.

V and J are TRBV6-2 or TRBV6-3 and TRBJ2-7, with D possibly being TRBD2 (6 bases). V lost 2 bases to trimming and J lost 7 bases, with 15 bases between them. This CDR3 has 14 amino acids. Per the germline V gene, CDR1 is MNHEY and CDR2 is SVGEGT. The DNA for the CDR3 is TGTGCCAGCAGTTACGGTGCGGCAGGGAGGGAGCAGTACTTC. It encodes CASSYGAAGREQYF.

This chain connects TRBV11-2 to TRBJ1-5; TRBD1 might be the D (6 bases). CDR1 is SGHAT, CDR2 FQNNGV, per germline. This CDR3 spans 19 amino acids. V was trimmed by 0 bases and J by 5 bases, leaving 23 bases between them. The DNA for the CDR3 is TGTGCCAGCAGCTTAGATCCCTTCGGAGGACAGCTACCGGATCAGCCCCAGCATTTT. It yields the protein CASSLDPFGGQLPDQPQHF.